Listed here are 29 T cell receptor beta chains from one sample, sequenced in a study of shared clonotypes between healthy human individuals. Measured with immunoSEQ multiplex PCR; TCRdb has only the in-frame clones, and not every one. The sample lists some 2.3 million clones, approximately 95% occurring once. The sample was naive CD4+ T cells from PBMCs. The subset denotes: CD45RA+ positively selected. Receptor source: a young man in good health. Some clones in this sample may be carry-over from other donors' samples.

This clone was observed a handful of times. The chain combines TRBV7-2 with TRBJ1-1; TRBD1 might be the D (6 bases). This CDR3 has 15 residues. From germline, CDR1 is SGHTA and CDR2 FQGNSA. V was shortened by 5 bases and J by 2 bases, with 15 bases between the two germline ends. CDR3 nucleotides: TGTGCCAGCAGCCTCGTCGGACAGATTAACACTGAAGCTTTCTTT. Its translation: CASSLVGQINTEAFF.

The J gene is TRBJ1-1, the V gene TRBV28, with 9 bases that match TRBD1. The CDR3 runs 16 residues. Germline loops: CDR1 MDHEN, CDR2 SYDVKM. J was trimmed by 6 bases and V by 5 bases; bases with no gene match: 13. CDR3 region: CASSARPGTGKAEAFF. The CDR3 DNA is TGTGCCAGCAGTGCGCGTCCCGGGACAGGGAAGGCTGAAGCTTTCTTT.

Comment on this clone: Within the sample, other DNA sequences also encode this same CDR3. The chain combines TRBV5-1 with TRBJ1-4; TRBD1 agrees at 9 bases. CDR1 SGHRS and CDR2 YFSETQ come from the germline V gene. V gave up 4 bases and J gave up 6 bases; unmatched junction bases: 7. There are 15 residues in the CDR3. CDR3 protein: CASSPEGQGYEKLFF. The CDR3 coding sequence is TGCGCCAGCAGCCCCGAGGGACAGGGCTATGAAAAACTGTTTTTT.

The rearrangement links TRBV6-1 to TRBJ2-7; 7 bases align to TRBD1. Germline CDR1 reads MNHNS; CDR2 reads SASEGT. With 7 bases clipped from V and 3 bases from J, the junction kept 9 bases outside the gene matches. The CDR3 runs 14 residues. CDR3 sequence: CASIRQGESYEQYF. For the CDR3, the DNA is TGTGCCAGCATTCGACAGGGCGAAAGCTACGAGCAGTACTTC.

This clone was seen a single time. The genes are TRBV27 and TRBJ2-1, with TRBD1 identical over 9 bases. CDR3 length: 16 residues. Germline V gene sequence: CDR1 MNHEY, CDR2 SMNVEV (reference sequence). Unmatched junction bases numbered 8, after V lost 5 bases and J lost 3 bases. The CDR3 sequence: CASSEGQGGLYNEQFF. For the CDR3, the DNA is TGTGCCAGCAGTGAGGGACAGGGAGGACTCTACAATGAGCAGTTCTTC.

The genes are TRBV4-1 and TRBJ1-5, with unresolved D. The CDR3 is made up of 17 amino acids. The germline V and J ends were trimmed by 2 bases and 2 bases, with 16 bases remaining between them. Germline V gives CDR1 MGHRA, CDR2 YSYEKL. The chain's CDR3 is CASSQYPHGVRNQPQHF. DNA for the CDR3: TGCGCCAGCAGCCAATATCCGCATGGGGTCCGCAATCAGCCCCAGCATTTT.

The chain combines TRBV6-5 with TRBJ1-2, with a possible D match to TRBD1 (6 bases). From germline, CDR1 is MNHEY and CDR2 SVGAGI. Trimming stripped 0 bases from V and 2 bases from J, with 13 bases between. The CDR3 totals 16 residues. The CDR3 loop reads CASSYSGTLTNYGYTF. DNA for the CDR3: TGTGCCAGCAGTTACTCGGGGACACTCACCAACTATGGCTACACCTTC.

This clone occurred once. The chain has TRBV6-1 and TRBJ1-2, with a weak D call TRBD1 (5 bases). In germline, CDR1 is MNHNS, CDR2 SASEGT. The CDR3 consists of 14 residues. The V end lost 5 bases, the J end lost 0 bases, and 10 bases lay between the germline ends. In DNA, the CDR3 is TGTGCCAGCAGTTGGGACGGACCTAACTATGGCTACACCTTC. Translated, it gives CASSWDGPNYGYTF.

This chain joins TRBV2 and TRBJ2-1; D perhaps matches TRBD2 (6 bases). V lost 8 bases and J 9 bases, leaving 17 bases between the germline ends. CDR3 length: 13 amino acids. Germline loops: CDR1 SNHLY, CDR2 FYNNEI. The CDR3 is CASELNRGIEQFF. The CDR3 DNA reads TGTGCCAGCGAACTAAATCGCGGGATTGAGCAGTTCTTC.

This chain uses TRBV11-3 with TRBJ2-2; 10 nucleotides align to TRBD2. Germline V gene lookup returns CDR1 SGHNT and CDR2 YENEEA. The CDR3 totals 17 residues. V dropped 0 bases and J dropped 3; count of bases not matched to a gene: 4. The CDR3 sequence: CASSLDPSGSYTGELFF. The CDR3 DNA reads TGTGCCAGCAGCTTAGACCCTAGCGGGAGTTACACCGGGGAGCTGTTTTTT.

The V call is TRBV7-2, the J call TRBJ2-1, with a possible D match to TRBD2 (6 bases). V was shortened by 0 bases and J by 15 bases, with 24 bases between the two germline ends. This CDR3 contains 16 residues. CDR1 is SGHTA, CDR2 FQGNSA, per germline. The CDR3 loop reads CASSLAPGAGTTVRFF. The DNA for the CDR3 is TGTGCCAGCAGCTTAGCGCCGGGCGCGGGAACGACCGTGCGGTTCTTC.

This chain joins TRBV15 and TRBJ1-2, with D unclear. This CDR3 contains 13 residues. The germline V gene encodes CDR1 LNHNV and CDR2 YYDKDF (reference sequence). V was cut by 4 bases and J by 4 bases, with 10 bases left in between. The CDR3 loop is CATSILGGYGYTF. The CDR3 DNA sequence: TGTGCCACCAGCATATTAGGTGGCTATGGCTACACCTTC.

CDR3 protein: CASRRTRESRGTDTQYF. The CDR3, as DNA: TGTGCCAGCAGGCGGACGAGGGAGTCTCGAGGGACAGATACGCAGTATTTT. This chain links TRBV28 with TRBJ2-3; D might be TRBD2 (5 bases). This CDR3 spans 17 amino acids. Germline CDR1 is MDHEN and CDR2 is SYDVKM. V lost 6 bases to trimming and J lost 3 bases, with 22 bases between them. Supplemented by reference TRBV28 and TRBJ2-3, the full variable domain reads DVKVTQSSRYLVKRTGEKVFLECVQDMDHENMFWYRQDPGLGLRLIYFSYDVKMKEKGDIPEGYSVSREKKERFSLILESASTNQTSMYLCASRRTRESRGTDTQYFGPGTRLTVL.

This clone was detected only once. This specimen includes other DNA sequences encoding the same CDR3. The rearrangement joins TRBV7-9 to TRBJ2-3; tentatively, D is TRBD2 (6 bases). The CDR3 spans 13 residues. V was cut by 5 bases and J by 3 bases, with 9 bases left in between. In germline, CDR1 is SEHNR, CDR2 FQNEAQ (reference sequence). The CDR3 sequence is CASSPAGTDTQYF. CDR3 in DNA: TGTGCCAGCAGCCCCGCGGGGACAGATACGCAGTATTTT.

Notes on this clone: Other DNA variants within this sample encode the same CDR3. The DNA for the CDR3 is TGTGCCAGTAGTATCGGAGGGAACTATGGCTACACCTTC. Its protein product is CASSIGGNYGYTF. The chain recombines TRBV19 with TRBJ1-2; no clear D. From germline, CDR1 is LNHDA and CDR2 SQIVND (reference sequence). The V end lost 3 bases, the J end lost 2 bases, and 7 bases lay between the germline ends. CDR3 length: 13 residues.

The chain couples TRBV6-6 to TRBJ2-3, with a tentative D call TRBD2 (5 bases). The CDR3 is 15 amino acids. The germline gives CDR1 MNHNY, CDR2 SVGAGI (reference sequence). V was shortened by 7 bases and J by 0 bases, with 14 bases between the two germline ends. This chain's CDR3 is CASKVEALSTDTQYF. CDR3 nucleotides: TGTGCCAGCAAGGTGGAGGCACTTAGCACAGATACGCAGTATTTT.

V and J are TRBV5-1 and TRBJ2-3; D not certain. This CDR3 spans 15 amino acids. Germline CDR1 SGHRS, CDR2 YFSETQ. The V and J ends lost 0 bases and 0 bases respectively, with 8 bases between them. Here the CDR3 DNA reads TGCGCCAGCAGCTTGGGGACCATAAGCACAGATACGCAGTATTTT. This translates into CASSLGTISTDTQYF. Using reference TRBV5-1 and TRBJ2-3 for the parts outside the CDR3, the full variable domain is KAGVTQTPRYLIKTRGQQVTLSCSPISGHRSVSWYQQTPGQGLQFLFEYFSETQRNKGNFPGRFSGRQFSNSRSEMNVSTLELGDSALYLCASSLGTISTDTQYFGPGTRLTVL.

This clone was counted only a few times. The chain combines TRBV28 with TRBJ1-1; no definite D call. V dropped 7 bases and J dropped 0 bases, with 6 bases sitting between them. Per germline, CDR1 MDHEN and CDR2 SYDVKM. The CDR3 contains 12 residues. The CDR3 DNA sequence: TGTGCCAGCACCGAGATGAACACTGAAGCTTTCTTT. Translated, it gives CASTEMNTEAFF. Drawing the rest from reference TRBV28 and TRBJ1-1, the complete variable domain is DVKVTQSSRYLVKRTGEKVFLECVQDMDHENMFWYRQDPGLGLRLIYFSYDVKMKEKGDIPEGYSVSREKKERFSLILESASTNQTSMYLCASTEMNTEAFFGQGTRLTVV.

About this clone itself: An end of the junction does not agree with germline; a read error may underlie this. The chain links TRBV28 to TRBJ1-1; TRBD1 might be the D (6 bases). Germline V gene lookup returns CDR1 MDHEN and CDR2 SYDVKM. The CDR3 loop spans 12 amino acids. DNA for the CDR3: TGTGCCAGCCTACAGGGTAACATTGAAGCTTTCTTT. This gives the protein CASLQGNIEAFF. The entire variable domain, with the rest obtained from reference TRBV28 and TRBJ1-1, is as follows: DVKVTQSSRYLVKRTGEKVFLECVQDMDHENMFWYRQDPGLGLRLIYFSYDVKMKEKGDIPEGYSVSREKKERFSLILESASTNQTSMYLCASLQGNIEAFFGQGTRLTVV.

The chain carries TRBV15 and TRBJ2-3, with TRBD2 as a possible D gene (6 bases). From germline, CDR1 is LNHNV and CDR2 YYDKDF (reference sequence). V lost 5 bases and J 5 bases, leaving 8 bases between the germline ends. The CDR3 is 12 amino acids. This CDR3 is CATSAGRDTQYF. In DNA, the CDR3 is TGTGCCACCAGCGCCGGGAGAGATACGCAGTATTTT. Looking up the rest from reference TRBV15 and TRBJ2-3 gives the full variable domain: DAMVIQNPRYQVTQFGKPVTLSCSQTLNHNVMYWYQQKSSQAPKLLFHYYDKDFNNEADTPDNFQSRRPNTSFCFLDIRSPGLGDTAMYLCATSAGRDTQYFGPGTRLTVL.

The J gene is TRBJ2-7, the V gene TRBV28, with D perhaps TRBD1 or TRBD2 (6 bases each). Trimming pared 1 base from V and 2 bases from J, leaving 12 bases between. Germline-derived CDR1 and CDR2 are MDHEN and SYDVKM. The CDR3 consists of 15 residues. The CDR3 DNA reads as TGTGCCAGCAGTTTATCCGGGGGCCGGACCTACGAGCAGTACTTC. This sequence encodes CASSLSGGRTYEQYF.

The chain uses TRBV29-1 and TRBJ2-1; 10 bases align to TRBD2. Germline V gene lookup returns CDR1 SQVTM and CDR2 ANQGSEA. The CDR3 sequence is 14 residues long. V was clipped by 4 bases and J by 6 bases; unmatched bases: 6. CDR3 region: CSVVGLAGVNEQFF. In DNA form, the CDR3 reads TGCAGCGTTGTAGGGCTAGCGGGAGTCAATGAGCAGTTCTTC.

The J gene is TRBJ2-2, the V gene TRBV9, with TRBD2 identical over 12 bases. Germline values: CDR1 SGDLS, CDR2 YYNGEE. The CDR3 spans 19 residues. Losses at the gene ends were 4 bases for V and 3 bases for J; bases not matched to a gene: 13. The CDR3 DNA is TGTGCCAGCAGCCCCGGACTAGCGGGAAGGGGTGGGGACACCGGGGAGCTGTTTTTT. Translation gives CASSPGLAGRGGDTGELFF.

V and J are TRBV9 and TRBJ1-2; 7 nucleotides match TRBD1. There are 16 residues in the CDR3. Germline values: CDR1 SGDLS, CDR2 YYNGEE. V lost 4 bases, J lost 4 bases, and 13 bases stayed unmatched. CDR3 loop: CASSSAGGPGGYGYTF. DNA of the CDR3: TGTGCCAGCAGCTCCGCAGGGGGTCCAGGGGGCTATGGCTACACCTTC.

In its sample, this clone was seen once. The CDR3 region has the DNA TGTGCCAGCAGCCCGACTAGCGGAAGGGGTTCCGAGCAGTACTTC. It encodes CASSPTSGRGSEQYF. The V call is TRBV7-9, the J call TRBJ2-7; TRBD2 agrees at 9 bases. CDR1 SEHNR and CDR2 FQNEAQ come from the germline V gene (reference sequence). This CDR3 spans 15 amino acids. The V gene end was trimmed by 5 bases and the J gene end by 6 bases; junction bases not matched to a gene: 11.

The gene calls are TRBV7-9 and TRBJ2-1; TRBD1 might be the D (6 bases). Germline V lookup: CDR1 SEHNR, CDR2 FQNEAQ (reference sequence). V dropped 5 bases and J dropped 5 bases, with 16 bases sitting between them. This CDR3 is 15 amino acids long. This CDR3 reads CASSVEAGAHNEQFF. The CDR3 nucleotides read TGTGCCAGCAGCGTAGAGGCAGGGGCCCACAATGAGCAGTTCTTC. The full variable domain, completed using reference TRBV7-9 and TRBJ2-1, is DTGVSQNPRHKITKRGQNVTFRCDPISEHNRLYWYRQTLGQGPEFLTYFQNEAQLEKSRLLSDRFSAERPKGSFSTLEIQRTEQGDSAMYLCASSVEAGAHNEQFFGPGTRLTVL.

The chain uses TRBV10-3 and TRBJ2-7; 7 bases map to TRBD2. Germline assignment: CDR1 ENHRY and CDR2 SYGVKD. The CDR3 spans 15 residues. The J segment lost 2 bases and the V segment lost 0 bases, leaving 4 bases of the junction unmatched. The chain's CDR3 is CAISESRAGAYEQYF. CDR3 nucleotide sequence: TGTGCCATCAGTGAGTCCAGGGCGGGGGCCTACGAGCAGTACTTC.

This clone was seen once. The rearrangement uses TRBV18 and TRBJ1-2; D uncertain. Trimming took 2 bases from V and 6 from J, leaving 22 bases between them. The CDR3 loop spans 17 amino acids. Germline values: CDR1 KGHSH, CDR2 LQKENI. In DNA form, the CDR3 reads TGTGCCAGCTCACCAGTACCCCGAACTCAGCTTAGGGATGGCTACACCTTC. It translates to CASSPVPRTQLRDGYTF.

The chain couples TRBV2 to TRBJ2-1; the D is unclear. CDR1 is SNHLY and CDR2 is FYNNEI in the germline V gene. This CDR3 comprises 14 residues. V was pared by 4 bases and J by 0 bases, with 7 bases between. In nucleotides, the CDR3 is TGTGCCAGCAGTGTTTCGGGCTCCTACAATGAGCAGTTCTTC. Amino acid sequence: CASSVSGSYNEQFF.